Listed here are 22 T cell receptor beta chains from one sample, sequenced in a study of blood T cell repertoires in COVID-19. The protocol was immunoSEQ multiplex PCR, while the TCRdb copy is restricted to in-frame clones and leaves out a portion. In the table there are about 160,000 clones, 75% to 90% of which are singletons. Sequenced: peripheral blood. The receptor set was obtained from a woman over 75 with active or convalescent COVID-19.

The chain links TRBV11-1 to TRBJ1-2, with D possibly being TRBD1 (6 bases). The CDR3 extends over 11 amino acids. Germline CDR1 is SGHAT and CDR2 is FQDESV (reference sequence). Trimming removed 3 bases at V and 13 bases at J, with 12 bases between. CDR3 sequence reads: CASSFRDKATF. The CDR3 DNA reads TGTGCCAGCAGCTTCCGGGACAAGGCCACCTTC.

V is TRBV10-3 and J is TRBJ1-1, with TRBD1 matching over 7 bases. Trimming cost V 6 bases and J 1 base; bases outside gene matches: 14. This CDR3 is built from 17 residues. Germline V gives CDR1 ENHRY, CDR2 SYGVKD. The CDR3 loop is CAIRRGAQGGGNTEAFF. The CDR3 DNA reads as TGTGCCATCAGGAGAGGGGCTCAGGGGGGCGGGAACACTGAAGCTTTCTTT.

The V gene is TRBV27, the J gene TRBJ1-5; 9 nucleotides agree with TRBD1. CDR3 length: 15 amino acids. Germline V gene data show CDR1 as MNHEY and CDR2 as SMNVEV (reference sequence). J lost 3 bases, V lost 4 bases, and 4 bases had no gene match. CDR3: CASSWGTGTNQPQHF. For the CDR3, the DNA is TGTGCCAGCAGTTGGGGGACAGGGACCAATCAGCCCCAGCATTTT.

This clone was recorded only once. This CDR3 is CASSLQQGSYNSPLHF. The CDR3 nucleotides read TGTGCCAGCAGTTTACAACAGGGTTCCTATAATTCACCCCTCCACTTT. The chain links TRBV27 to TRBJ1-6, with a weak D call TRBD1 (6 bases). Germline V gene data show CDR1 as MNHEY and CDR2 as SMNVEV (reference sequence). The V end lost 2 bases, the J end lost 1 base, and 9 bases lay between the germline ends. The CDR3 has 16 amino acids.

The chain combines TRBV4-3 with TRBJ2-6; tentative D call: TRBD1 (6 bases). V was cut by 1 base and J by 1 base, with 11 bases left in between. Germline CDR1 is LGHNA and CDR2 is YSLEER. There are 17 residues in the CDR3. CDR3 in DNA: TGCGCCAGCAGCCAAGGCCAGGGGATATCTGGGGCCAACGTCCTGACTTTC. Its translation is CASSQGQGISGANVLTF.

The chain couples TRBV3-1 (or the pseudogene TRBV3-2) to TRBJ1-5; TRBD1 is a possible D gene (5 bases). The germline V gene encodes CDR1 LGHDT and CDR2 YNNKEL (reference sequence). The CDR3 runs 15 residues. V dropped 1 base and J dropped 2 bases, with 9 bases sitting between them. The CDR3 DNA follows: TGTGCCAGCAGCCAAGGCAGGGAACGCAATCAGCCCCAGCATTTT. This translates into CASSQGRERNQPQHF.

This clone appeared a single time. The chain employs TRBV5-4 and TRBJ2-3; 8 bases map to TRBD2. Germline V gene lookup returns CDR1 SGHNT and CDR2 YYREEE (reference sequence). The CDR3 is made up of 17 amino acids. V shed 4 bases, J shed 0 bases, and the junction held 10 bases outside the gene matches. The CDR3 bases are TGTGCCAGCAGCACCAATGAGCGGGGGTTAAGCACAGATACGCAGTATTTT. Translating it yields CASSTNERGLSTDTQYF.

The V and J genes are TRBV18 and TRBJ2-1, with 7 bases identical to TRBD1. Trimming removed 0 bases from V and 2 bases from J; junction bases left unmatched: 4. Germline V gives CDR1 KGHSH, CDR2 LQKENI. The CDR3 is 16 amino acids. CDR3 loop: CASSPPTGVTYNEQFF. The CDR3 bases are TGTGCCAGCTCACCACCTACAGGGGTAACCTACAATGAGCAGTTCTTC.

The V call is TRBV29-1, the J call TRBJ1-2, with D possibly TRBD1 on 5 matching bases. V was trimmed by 6 bases and J by 8 bases, leaving 13 bases between them. The germline CDR1 and CDR2 sequences are SQVTM and ANQGSEA. This CDR3 spans 11 amino acids. The CDR3, as DNA: TGCAGCGTCGTCGGGGGGGTAGGCTACACCTTC. It specifies CSVVGGVGYTF.

J is TRBJ1-3 and V is TRBV5-6; 9 bases map to TRBD1. The J segment lost 0 bases and the V segment lost 0 bases, leaving 1 base of the junction unmatched. CDR3 length equals 16 residues. Germline loops: CDR1 SGHDT, CDR2 YYEEEE. The DNA for the CDR3 is TGTGCCAGCAGCTTGGGGGACAGGGTCTCTGGAAACACCATATATTTT. Amino acids: CASSLGDRVSGNTIYF.

The chain employs TRBV12-3 or TRBV12-4 and TRBJ1-3, with no clear D. This CDR3 is 12 amino acids long. V was pared by 5 bases and J by 4 bases, with 6 bases between. The DNA for the CDR3 is TGTGCCAGCAGTGCACAGGGAAACACCATATATTTT. This sequence encodes CASSAQGNTIYF.

CDR3 DNA sequence: TGTGCCAGCAGCCACTCCGGGGGCACAGATACGCAGTATTTT. It codes for CASSHSGGTDTQYF. The chain uses TRBV5-8 and TRBJ2-3; a weak D match, TRBD2 (5 bases). CDR3 length: 14 amino acids. Germline V gene lookup returns CDR1 SGHTS and CDR2 YDEGEE. V was cut by 4 bases and J by 1 base, with 10 bases left in between.

In this sample, this clone turned up a few times. The identical CDR3 is also encoded by other nucleotide sequences in the sample. This chain links TRBV7-3 with TRBJ1-2; 8 positions match TRBD1. The CDR3 totals 14 residues. Germline trimming cut 5 bases from V and 6 bases from J; bases unmatched to any gene: 8. Germline-derived CDR1 and CDR2 are SGHTA and FQGTGA. CDR3 sequence reads: CASSHGQGGDGYTF. The CDR3 DNA sequence: TGTGCCAGCAGCCACGGACAGGGTGGCGATGGCTACACCTTC.

The chain recombines TRBV10-1 with TRBJ1-4, with TRBD1 matching 7 bases. This CDR3 has 14 amino acids. In germline, CDR1 is WNHNN, CDR2 SYGVQD (reference sequence). V shed 6 bases, J shed 5 bases, and the junction held 6 bases outside the gene matches. The CDR3 protein is CASSSGTVNEKLFF. In DNA form, the CDR3 reads TGCGCCAGCAGCTCCGGGACAGTCAATGAAAAACTGTTTTTT.

The J gene is TRBJ1-3, the V gene TRBV30; the D is unclear. The germline CDR1 and CDR2 sequences are GTSNPN and SVGIG (reference sequence). This CDR3 is 12 amino acids long. V dropped 0 bases and J dropped 7 bases, with 7 bases sitting between them. The CDR3 DNA reads as TGTGCCTGGAGTGTGGGAGGTAACACCATATATTTT. Encoded protein: CAWSVGGNTIYF.

V is TRBV18 and J is TRBJ2-7; unclear D gene. This CDR3 comprises 13 residues. With 6 bases removed from V and 6 bases from J, the gap between germline ends came to 15 bases. From germline, CDR1 is KGHSH and CDR2 LQKENI. The CDR3 is CASSRVTETEQYF. DNA of the CDR3: TGTGCCAGCTCTAGAGTCACGGAGACCGAGCAGTACTTC.

This clone was recorded only once. An end of the junction differs from the germline gene, which may be a read error. The chain employs TRBV6-2 or TRBV6-3 and TRBJ1-2; D uncertain. Germline loops: CDR1 MNHEY, CDR2 SVGEGT. The CDR3 runs 13 residues. This CDR3 reads CASSYSLGSAGNF. The DNA of the CDR3 is TGTGCCAGCAGTTACTCTTTGGGATCCGCGGGTAACTTC.

CDR3 region: CASGLAGGYEQYF. The CDR3 DNA is TGTGCCAGCGGACTAGCGGGGGGATACGAGCAGTACTTC. V usage is TRBV10-3 and J usage is TRBJ2-7, with 14 bases fitting TRBD2. V dropped 10 bases and J dropped 4; count of bases not matched to a gene: 3. CDR1 is ENHRY and CDR2 is SYGVKD in the germline V gene. The length of the CDR3 is 13 residues.

The chain is built from TRBV6-5 and TRBJ1-1; unclear D gene. Germline values: CDR1 MNHEY, CDR2 SVGAGI. The CDR3 has 13 amino acids. Trimming removed 6 bases at V and 4 bases at J, with 12 bases between. The DNA of the CDR3 is TGTGCCAGCAGCCTCGAGCCGAGCACTGAAGCTTTCTTT. Translation gives CASSLEPSTEAFF.

This chain uses TRBV23-1 with TRBJ1-4; the D is unclear. TRBV23-1 is labeled an ORF, and its function is uncertain. The germline V and J ends were trimmed by 3 bases and 8 bases, with 7 bases remaining between them. The CDR3 sequence is 12 residues long. The chain's CDR3 is CASSQREEKLFF. DNA for the CDR3: TGCGCCAGCAGTCAGAGGGAAGAAAAACTGTTTTTT.

This clone was counted once. V gene TRBV5-5 combines with J gene TRBJ2-5; 7 nucleotides match TRBD1. Germline V gives CDR1 SGHKS, CDR2 YYEKEE (reference sequence). The CDR3 contains 14 residues. The V gene end was trimmed by 4 bases and the J gene end by 5 bases; junction bases not matched to a gene: 8. As DNA, the CDR3 is TGTGCCAGCAGCCTCCGGACAGGCTTGGAGACCCAGTACTTC. Its protein product is CASSLRTGLETQYF.

This clone was counted a few times. The chain joins TRBV19 to TRBJ2-1; D might be TRBD2 (6 bases). The CDR3 extends over 15 amino acids. The V and J ends lost 1 base and 0 bases respectively, with 7 bases between them. Germline V gene lookup returns CDR1 LNHDA and CDR2 SQIVND (reference sequence). As DNA, the CDR3 is TGTGCCAGTAGTATAGCCGGGAGCTCCTACAATGAGCAGTTCTTC. This encodes CASSIAGSSYNEQFF.